The clone carrying this T cell receptor (beta chain) was observed once. It was with 60 Vbeta and 13 Jbeta primers that the PCR ran. The repertoire was sequenced with immunoSEQ multiplex PCR; TCRdb's copy has only in-frame clones and lacks some. The sample has roughly 110,000 clones; approximately 70% are singletons. This entry belongs to a study of cytomegalovirus exposure and HLA in healthy donors. The V end was cut by 7 bases, the J end by 1 base, with 14 bases between. The CDR3 covers 14 residues. Germline V lookup: CDR1 SGHRS, CDR2 YFSETQ. The specimen sequenced was PBMCs. V and J are TRBV5-1 and TRBJ1-1; D may be TRBD1 (6 bases). This sequence originates from a woman aged 30 to 39 in good health and CMV-seronegative. This CDR3 reads CASAAGAKNTEAFF. CDR3 nucleotide sequence: TGCGCCAGCGCCGCGGGGGCGAAGAACACTGAAGCTTTCTTT.